The 5 T cell receptor beta chains presented below share a single source sample, sequenced in a study of cytomegalovirus exposure and HLA in healthy donors. Repertoires were generated with immunoSEQ multiplex PCR, while TCRdb's copy carries only in-frame clones and drops some. The data contain 35,000 to 50,000 clones, about 90% of them singletons. Sequencing was carried out using PBMCs. Source of these receptors: a young man in good health and CMV-seronegative.

The J gene is TRBJ2-3, the V gene TRBV7-3; 8 bases are a match to TRBD1. The CDR3 contains 15 residues. Germline V lookup: CDR1 SGHTA, CDR2 FQGTGA. With V trimmed by 5 bases and J by 4 bases, 8 bases remained unmatched. This CDR3 reads CASSVRTGIPDTQYF. CDR3 nucleotide sequence: TGTGCCAGCAGCGTACGGACAGGGATCCCAGATACGCAGTATTTT.

The V gene is TRBV6-5, the J gene TRBJ1-2; D ambiguous. V was clipped by 4 bases and J by 7 bases, with 13 bases between them. CDR3 length equals 13 residues. Germline V gives CDR1 MNHEY, CDR2 SVGAGI. CDR3 bases: TGTGCCAGCAGTTCCCAACTTTGGAGTGGCTACACCTTC. It codes for CASSSQLWSGYTF.

The rearrangement uses TRBV4-1 and TRBJ2-3, with 7 bases identical to TRBD2. Germline CDR1 reads MGHRA; CDR2 reads YSYEKL. The V segment lost 1 base and the J segment 0 bases; nucleotides outside the gene matches: 4. The CDR3 is 16 residues long. This CDR3 reads CASSQGEGISTDTQYF. DNA for the CDR3: TGCGCCAGCAGCCAAGGGGAGGGGATTAGCACAGATACGCAGTATTTT.

The rearrangement links TRBV5-1 to TRBJ2-2; a weak D match, TRBD2 (7 bases). The V end lost 6 bases, the J end lost 0 bases, and 15 bases lay between the germline ends. The CDR3 extends over 16 amino acids. Germline V gene lookup returns CDR1 SGHRS and CDR2 YFSETQ. The CDR3 nucleotides read TGCGCCAGCAATCGCGGGGGCATTTCGAACACCGGGGAGCTGTTTTTT. Protein product: CASNRGGISNTGELFF. Drawing the rest from reference TRBV5-1 and TRBJ2-2, the complete variable domain is KAGVTQTPRYLIKTRGQQVTLSCSPISGHRSVSWYQQTPGQGLQFLFEYFSETQRNKGNFPGRFSGRQFSNSRSEMNVSTLELGDSALYLCASNRGGISNTGELFFGEGSRLTVL.

This chain joins TRBV4-3 and TRBJ1-4; 8 bases are shared with TRBD1. Trimming removed 1 base from V and 8 bases from J; junction bases left unmatched: 6. This CDR3 spans 15 amino acids. The germline gives CDR1 LGHNA, CDR2 YSLEER. The CDR3 protein is CASSQATGTGEKLFF. For the CDR3, the DNA is TGCGCCAGCAGCCAAGCTACCGGGACAGGCGAAAAACTGTTTTTT.